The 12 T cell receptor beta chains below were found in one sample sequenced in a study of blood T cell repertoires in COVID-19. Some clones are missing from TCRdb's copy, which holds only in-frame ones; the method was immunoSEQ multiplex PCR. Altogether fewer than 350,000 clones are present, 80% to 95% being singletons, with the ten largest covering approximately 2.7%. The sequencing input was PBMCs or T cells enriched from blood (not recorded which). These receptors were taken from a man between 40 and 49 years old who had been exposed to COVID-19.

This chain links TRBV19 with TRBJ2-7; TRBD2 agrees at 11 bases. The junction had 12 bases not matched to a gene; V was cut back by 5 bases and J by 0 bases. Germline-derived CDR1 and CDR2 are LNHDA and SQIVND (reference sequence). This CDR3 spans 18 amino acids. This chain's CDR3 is CASSLAGTSGRSSYEQYF. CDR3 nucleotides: TGTGCCAGTAGTCTTGCCGGGACTAGCGGAAGGAGCTCCTACGAGCAGTACTTC.

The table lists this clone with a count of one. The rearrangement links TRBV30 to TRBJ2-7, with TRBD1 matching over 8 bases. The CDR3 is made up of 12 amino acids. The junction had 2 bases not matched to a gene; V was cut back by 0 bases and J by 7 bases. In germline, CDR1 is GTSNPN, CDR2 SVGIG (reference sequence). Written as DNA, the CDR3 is TGTGCCTGGAGTGTACAGGGGGTTGAGCAGTACTTC. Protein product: CAWSVQGVEQYF. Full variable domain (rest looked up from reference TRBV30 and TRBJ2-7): SQTIHQWPATLVQPVGSPLSLECTVEGTSNPNLYWYRQAAGRGLQLLFYSVGIGQISSEVPQNLSASRPQDRQFILSSKKLLLSDSGFYLCAWSVQGVEQYFGPGTRLTVT.

CDR3 bases: TGTGCCAGCAGCCTAGGGGCACTAGCGGGAGGGCCCCTCGAGCAGTACTTC. Translating it yields CASSLGALAGGPLEQYF. The V call is TRBV5-4, the J call TRBJ2-7; 13 nucleotides line up with TRBD2. The CDR3 is made up of 17 amino acids. Germline assignment: CDR1 SGHNT and CDR2 YYREEE (reference sequence). The V segment lost 4 bases and the J segment 6 bases; nucleotides outside the gene matches: 13. Full variable domain (remainder filled in from reference TRBV5-4 and TRBJ2-7): ETGVTQSPTHLIKTRGQQVTLRCSSQSGHNTVSWYQQALGQGPQFIFQYYREEENGRGNFPPRFSGLQFPNYSSELNVNALELDDSALYLCASSLGALAGGPLEQYFGPGTRLTVT.

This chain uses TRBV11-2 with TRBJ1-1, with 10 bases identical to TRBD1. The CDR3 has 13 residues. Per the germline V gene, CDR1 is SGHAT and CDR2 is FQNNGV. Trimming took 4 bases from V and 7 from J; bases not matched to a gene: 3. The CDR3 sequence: CASSSTGGSEAFF. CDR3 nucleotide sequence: TGTGCCAGCAGCTCGACAGGGGGCAGTGAAGCTTTCTTT.

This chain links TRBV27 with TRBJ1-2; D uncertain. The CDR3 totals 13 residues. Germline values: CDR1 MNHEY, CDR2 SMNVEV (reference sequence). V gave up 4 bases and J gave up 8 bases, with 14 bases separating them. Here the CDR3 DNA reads TGTGCCAGCAGTTCAGGTCTGGATCCGGGCTACACCTTC. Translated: CASSSGLDPGYTF.

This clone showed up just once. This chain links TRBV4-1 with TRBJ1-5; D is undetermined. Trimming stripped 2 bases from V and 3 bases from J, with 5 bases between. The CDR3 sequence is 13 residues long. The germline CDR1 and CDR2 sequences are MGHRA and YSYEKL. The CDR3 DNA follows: TGCGCCAGCAGCCAAACAGACAATCAGCCCCAGCATTTT. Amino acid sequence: CASSQTDNQPQHF.

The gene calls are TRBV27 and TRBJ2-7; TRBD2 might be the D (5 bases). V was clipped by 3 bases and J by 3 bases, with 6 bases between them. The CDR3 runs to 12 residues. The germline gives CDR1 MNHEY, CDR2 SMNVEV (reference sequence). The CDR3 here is CASSFRGYEQYF. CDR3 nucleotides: TGTGCCAGCAGTTTCCGGGGCTACGAGCAGTACTTC.

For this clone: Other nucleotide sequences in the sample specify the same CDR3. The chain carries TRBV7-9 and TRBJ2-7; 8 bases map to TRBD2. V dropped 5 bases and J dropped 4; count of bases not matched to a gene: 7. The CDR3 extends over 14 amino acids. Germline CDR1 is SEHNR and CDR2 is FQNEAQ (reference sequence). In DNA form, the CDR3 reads TGTGCCAGCAGCCCTCCGGGAGGGCGGTACGAGCAGTACTTC. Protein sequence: CASSPPGGRYEQYF.

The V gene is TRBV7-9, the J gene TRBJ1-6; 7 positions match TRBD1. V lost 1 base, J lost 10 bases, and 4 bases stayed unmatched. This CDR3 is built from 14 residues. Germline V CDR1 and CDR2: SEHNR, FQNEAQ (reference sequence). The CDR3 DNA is TGTGCCAGCAGCTTAGAGCCAGGGGGGTCACCCCTCCACTTT. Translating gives CASSLEPGGSPLHF.

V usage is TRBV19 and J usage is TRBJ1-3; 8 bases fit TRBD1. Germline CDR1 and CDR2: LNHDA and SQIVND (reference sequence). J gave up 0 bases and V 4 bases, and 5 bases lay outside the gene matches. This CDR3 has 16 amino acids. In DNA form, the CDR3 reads TGTGCCAGTAGTACCGGGACAGGACTCTCTGGAAACACCATATATTTT. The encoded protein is CASSTGTGLSGNTIYF.

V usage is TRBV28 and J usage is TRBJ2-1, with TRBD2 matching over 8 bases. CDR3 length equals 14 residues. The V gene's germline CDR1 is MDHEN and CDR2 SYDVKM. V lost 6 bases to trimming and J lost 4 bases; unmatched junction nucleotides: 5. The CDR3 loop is CASRLAGDYNEQFF. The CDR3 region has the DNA TGTGCCAGCAGGCTAGCGGGTGATTACAATGAGCAGTTCTTC.

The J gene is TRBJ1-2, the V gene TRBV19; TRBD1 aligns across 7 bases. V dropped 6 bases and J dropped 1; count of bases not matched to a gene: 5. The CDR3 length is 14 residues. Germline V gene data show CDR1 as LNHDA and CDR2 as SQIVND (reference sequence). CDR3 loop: CASRTGTVNYGYTF. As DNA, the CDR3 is TGTGCCAGTAGAACCGGGACAGTTAACTATGGCTACACCTTC.